These 22 T cell receptor beta chains were sequenced from one sample in a study of response to subunit inactivated influenza vaccine. MiXCR was run by TCRdb on the RT-PCR reads, yielding one entry per CDR3 protein. The sample has around 760,000 distinct CDR3 sequences, about 15% seen once. Sequenced material: PBMCs from blood, taken 14 to 15 days before vaccination. The receptors come from a man aged 45-65 years who received an inactivated influenza vaccine.

The table lists this clonotype with a few counts. V gene TRBV11-2 combines with J gene TRBJ2-1, with TRBD1 matching over 8 bases. The CDR3 runs 14 residues. With V trimmed by 3 bases and J by 7 bases, 5 bases remained unmatched. Per the germline V gene, CDR1 is SGHAT and CDR2 is FQNNGV. The CDR3 nucleotides read TGTGCCAGCAGCTTGCAACAGGGGGTGAATGAGCAGTTCTTC. It yields the protein CASSLQQGVNEQFF.

This clonotype was detected many times. This chain links TRBV12-3 or TRBV12-4 with TRBJ2-2; 8 bases are a match to TRBD1. The CDR3 contains 14 residues. The V gene end was trimmed by 7 bases and the J gene end by 2 bases; junction bases not matched to a gene: 3. This CDR3 reads CASIDRGNTGELFF. The DNA for the CDR3 is TGTGCCAGCATCGACAGGGGCAACACCGGGGAGCTGTTTTTT.

This clonotype was recorded a few times. The CDR3 DNA is TGTGCCAGCAGTCAGATAGGGATGAACACTGAAGCTTTCTTT. This encodes CASSQIGMNTEAFF. The chain has TRBV6-1 and TRBJ1-1; D unresolved. The CDR3 loop spans 14 amino acids. Trimming took off 5 bases at V and 0 bases at J, with 10 bases between the two ends. Germline V gene data show CDR1 as MNHNS and CDR2 as SASEGT.

This clonotype was counted only a few times. The rearrangement uses TRBV4-1 and TRBJ2-7; 9 bases fit TRBD1. The CDR3 has 15 amino acids. Germline V gives CDR1 MGHRA, CDR2 YSYEKL. Trimming at V came to 3 bases and at J to 6 bases, leaving 9 bases not matched to a gene. In DNA form, the CDR3 reads TGCGCCAGCAGCCAGCCCGGGACAGGGAAGTCCGAGCAGTACTTC. Encoded protein: CASSQPGTGKSEQYF.

The chain recombines TRBV20-1 with TRBJ2-7, with 10 bases that match TRBD1. V was clipped by 6 bases and J by 2 bases; unmatched bases: 10. Per germline, CDR1 DFQATT and CDR2 SNEGSKA (reference sequence). There are 15 residues in the CDR3. As DNA, the CDR3 is TGCAGTGCACCCGCGATAGGGACAGGGGCCTACGAGCAGTACTTC. Translated, it gives CSAPAIGTGAYEQYF.

This clonotype was observed many times. The chain combines TRBV5-1 with TRBJ2-3; TRBD1 matches 8 bases. This CDR3 is 16 amino acids long. V trimming: 3 bases; J trimming: 0 bases; junction bases outside the gene matches: 6. CDR1 is SGHRS, CDR2 YFSETQ, per germline. The CDR3 here is CASSSVDRESTDTQYF. In DNA, the CDR3 is TGCGCCAGCAGCTCCGTGGACAGGGAGAGCACAGATACGCAGTATTTT.

This clonotype was detected only a few times. The chain couples TRBV15 to TRBJ2-2; a possible D gene is TRBD2 (6 bases). V lost 3 bases to trimming and J lost 1 base, with 12 bases between them. CDR3 length: 16 residues. From germline, CDR1 is LNHNV and CDR2 YYDKDF (reference sequence). CDR3 loop: CATSSLRTKNTGELFF. The DNA for the CDR3 is TGTGCCACCAGCAGCCTGAGGACTAAGAACACCGGGGAGCTGTTTTTT.

This clonotype was observed a handful of times. The CDR3 here is CAIRPNQGNTGELFF. DNA of the CDR3: TGTGCCATCAGACCCAACCAGGGTAACACCGGGGAGCTGTTTTTT. The chain uses TRBV10-3 and TRBJ2-2, with D tentatively TRBD1 (5 bases). CDR1 is ENHRY and CDR2 is SYGVKD in the germline V gene. The CDR3 covers 15 residues. The V end was cut by 6 bases, the J end by 2 bases, with 13 bases between.

This clonotype was observed many times. The CDR3 coding sequence is TGCGCCAGCAGCTTGGAGGGGACAGGCTACACCGGGGAGCTGTTTTTT. As protein: CASSLEGTGYTGELFF. The chain combines TRBV5-1 with TRBJ2-2; TRBD1 aligns across 8 bases. Looked up from germline, CDR1 is SGHRS and CDR2 is YFSETQ. The CDR3 extends over 16 amino acids. The V and J ends lost 0 bases and 3 bases, in that order; junction bases with no gene match: 4.

There are many counts of this clonotype. This chain joins TRBV5-1 and TRBJ2-2; 9 bases agree with TRBD1. The CDR3 runs to 15 residues. Germline CDR1 SGHRS, CDR2 YFSETQ. The V segment lost 0 bases and the J segment 3 bases; nucleotides outside the gene matches: 0. CDR3 sequence (DNA): TGCGCCAGCAGCTTGGGGGACAGGGACACCGGGGAGCTGTTTTTT. Its translation: CASSLGDRDTGELFF.

This clonotype was counted between two and nine times. The chain has TRBV6-5 and TRBJ1-6, with TRBD1 identical over 10 bases. This CDR3 is built from 15 residues. Trimming took 2 bases from V and 6 from J; bases not matched to a gene: 1. Germline V CDR1 and CDR2: MNHEY, SVGAGI. For the CDR3, the DNA is TGTGCCAGCAGTTACCGGACAGGGGGTAATTCACCCCTCCACTTT. It specifies CASSYRTGGNSPLHF.

This clonotype was recorded many times. The chain recombines TRBV7-8 with TRBJ2-1; the D is unclear. This CDR3 has 15 amino acids. The ends were cut back, 3 bases at V and 1 base at J, with 10 bases in the middle. The germline gives CDR1 SGHVS, CDR2 FQNEAQ. CDR3 nucleotides: TGTGCCAGCAGCTTCGAAGGAAAGTCCTACAATGAGCAGTTCTTC. Translated: CASSFEGKSYNEQFF.

This chain connects TRBV11-2 to TRBJ1-6; 8 positions match TRBD1. V lost 5 bases to trimming and J lost 0 bases; unmatched junction nucleotides: 9. Germline V gives CDR1 SGHAT, CDR2 FQNNGV. This CDR3 region has 18 residues. CDR3 amino acids: CASSMWDRSSSYNSPLHF. As DNA, the CDR3 is TGTGCCAGCAGCATGTGGGACAGGTCGAGCTCCTATAATTCACCCCTCCACTTT.

The chain joins TRBV6-1 to TRBJ1-2; 7 nucleotides line up with TRBD1. Germline CDR1 reads MNHNS; CDR2 reads SASEGT. With V trimmed by 2 bases and J by 4 bases, 7 bases remained unmatched. The CDR3 contains 15 residues. This chain's CDR3 is CASSERKRTGYGYTF. The CDR3 DNA is TGTGCCAGCAGTGAAAGAAAGAGGACAGGCTATGGCTACACCTTC.

In this sample, this clonotype turned up many times. The chain carries TRBV5-1 and TRBJ1-2, with TRBD1 as a possible D gene (5 bases). This CDR3 region has 16 residues. Germline assignment: CDR1 SGHRS and CDR2 YFSETQ. V lost 4 bases, J lost 8 bases, and 24 bases lay in between. The CDR3: CASSPGHGGAAQGYTF. The CDR3 coding sequence is TGCGCCAGCAGCCCCGGGCATGGAGGGGCTGCCCAGGGCTACACCTTC. The full variable domain, in which reference TRBV5-1 and TRBJ1-2 provide the parts outside the CDR3, is KAGVTQTPRYLIKTRGQQVTLSCSPISGHRSVSWYQQTPGQGLQFLFEYFSETQRNKGNFPGRFSGRQFSNSRSEMNVSTLELGDSALYLCASSPGHGGAAQGYTFGSGTRLTVV.

The gene calls are TRBV29-1 and TRBJ2-1; no definite D call. Germline values: CDR1 SQVTM, CDR2 ANQGSEA. The CDR3 length is 11 residues. Deletions cut 8 bases from V and 4 bases from J, with 9 bases between. DNA for the CDR3: TGCAGCTTCACAGATTACAATGAGCAGTTCTTC. The encoded protein is CSFTDYNEQFF.

On this clonotype itself: A single base separates this from a much larger clone, so it may be a read error. The rearrangement uses TRBV29-1 and TRBJ1-1; 7 bases line up with TRBD1. Germline CDR1 SQVTM, CDR2 ANQGSEA. The CDR3 is 12 residues long. The CDR3 here is CSVGEGATDAFF. CDR3 DNA sequence: TGCAGCGTTGGGGAGGGGGCAACTGATGCTTTCTTT.

This clonotype was recorded a few times. The V call is TRBV20-1, the J call TRBJ2-5, with D possibly called TRBD1 or TRBD2 (5 bases each). V lost 3 bases to trimming and J lost 5 bases, with 13 bases between them. There are 13 residues in the CDR3. The germline gives CDR1 DFQATT, CDR2 SNEGSKA (reference sequence). For the CDR3, the DNA is TGCAGTGCTAGTTTGGGGCAGCGGGAGACCCAGTACTTC. Its protein is CSASLGQRETQYF.

This clonotype was detected a few times. V usage is TRBV12-3 or TRBV12-4 and J usage is TRBJ1-5; unclear D gene. V gave up 7 bases and J gave up 0 bases, with 10 bases separating them. CDR3 length: 14 residues. The CDR3 DNA reads TGTGCCAGCACTCTGGGGAATAGCAATCAGCCCCAGCATTTT. This encodes CASTLGNSNQPQHF.

This clonotype was seen a handful of times. The J gene is TRBJ1-4, the V gene TRBV4-2; 10 bases align to TRBD1. CDR1 and CDR2 (germline): LGHNA, YNFKEQ. Germline trimming cut 4 bases from V and 4 bases from J; bases unmatched to any gene: 6. This CDR3 has 16 residues. CDR3 sequence: CASSPRTGGYNEKLFF. In DNA, the CDR3 is TGTGCCAGCAGCCCCCGGACAGGGGGTTATAATGAAAAACTGTTTTTT.

This chain links TRBV3-1 with TRBJ2-3; no definite D call. V was trimmed by 1 base and J by 11 bases, leaving 13 bases between them. Germline assignment: CDR1 LGHDT and CDR2 YNNKEL (reference sequence). The CDR3 is 13 residues long. The CDR3 coding sequence is TGTGCCAGCAGCCAAGGACAAGGGATCGGGCAGTATTTT. Its translation: CASSQGQGIGQYF.

This rearrangement joins TRBV7-6 to TRBJ2-5; 7 nucleotides line up with TRBD1. With 4 bases clipped from V and 4 bases from J, the junction kept 18 bases outside the gene matches. This CDR3 is built from 18 residues. Per the germline V gene, CDR1 is SGHVS and CDR2 is FNYEAQ. CDR3 loop: CASSSYRGDGAWGETQYF. The CDR3 DNA reads as TGTGCCAGCAGCTCTTACAGGGGAGACGGCGCTTGGGGAGAGACCCAGTACTTC.